Listed below are T cell receptor beta chains from one sample, sequenced in a study of cytomegalovirus exposure and HLA in healthy donors. This table comes from immunoSEQ multiplex PCR, and its TCRdb copy is limited to in-frame clones, with some not included. The profile covers 110,000 or so clones, with about 87% appearing a single time and 1.5% to 2% taken by the ten largest. Sequenced material: PBMCs. The source of these receptors is a man aged 18 to 35 in good health and CMV-seronegative. Both conserved end residues are trimmed from each CDR3.

CDR3 protein	V gene	J gene
ASSYSSGRVYEQY	TRBV6-5	TRBJ2-7
ASSPFMRAAWTEAF	TRBV27	TRBJ1-1
ASTGVQLSNQPQH	TRBV6-1	TRBJ1-5
ASSHDRVGEQY	TRBV19	TRBJ2-7
ASSFGDTGELF	TRBV7-7	TRBJ2-2
ASSIGTGGWRNYGYT	TRBV19	TRBJ1-2
ASSPPGGSEQY	TRBV11-3	TRBJ2-7
ASSLVQGRTGANVLT	TRBV5-1	TRBJ2-6
ASSLAAISGNTIY	TRBV11-1	TRBJ1-3
ASSPAETQY	TRBV18	TRBJ2-5
ASIRTSGGDYTGELF	TRBV27	TRBJ2-2
ASSLSRTGGNSIYEQY	TRBV7-9	TRBJ2-7
ASSAFAARRDNEQF	TRBV7-9	TRBJ2-1
ASSFLREYEQY	TRBV6-1	TRBJ2-7
AARGYNEQF	TRBV28	TRBJ2-1
ASSQDNSNYGYT	TRBV4-2	TRBJ1-2
ASSLGPSSYEQY	TRBV11-2	TRBJ2-7
ASSQDRSNNSPLH	TRBV4-3	TRBJ1-6
ASSLAGPNEKLF	TRBV28	TRBJ1-4
ASSLSPGQGVGLYGYT	TRBV27	TRBJ1-2
ASSLQGRSEKLF	TRBV5-1	TRBJ1-4
ASSSGTGFGLATYEQY	TRBV28	TRBJ2-7
ATSRQGSGQPQH	TRBV15	TRBJ1-5
ASSSGTPNEQY	TRBV11-2	TRBJ2-7
ASSYQTGSRALETQY	TRBV7-9	TRBJ2-5
AISESLNTEAF	TRBV10-3	TRBJ1-1
ASSSLAGGEETQY	TRBV27	TRBJ2-5
ASSFGLYYEQY	TRBV6-5	TRBJ2-7
ASSINQGANEKLF	TRBV19	TRBJ1-4
ASSFLTSGYNEQF	TRBV7-9	TRBJ2-1
ASSTGGLADNYEQY	TRBV5-1	TRBJ2-7
ASSRGLAGEWQF	TRBV11-3	TRBJ2-1
ASSQLAEQETQY	TRBV14	TRBJ2-5
ASSVVLANNEQF	TRBV9	TRBJ2-1
ASSYNSRGMNTEAF	TRBV19	TRBJ1-1
ASSIGGSLVYNEQF	TRBV19	TRBJ2-1
ASRGDRGLNTEAF	TRBV27	TRBJ1-1
ASSLGGAGNSPLH	TRBV27	TRBJ1-6
ASSQRVAGASYEQY	TRBV10-2	TRBJ2-7
ASSPLVKAGGYNEQF	TRBV4-1	TRBJ2-1
AIRRTGGALDYGYT	TRBV10-3	TRBJ1-2
ARTDRGLDTEAF	TRBV7-2	TRBJ1-1
ASRLGQGSYEQY	TRBV27	TRBJ2-7
ASSQGQGVGNTEAF	TRBV4-1	TRBJ1-1
ASSPHQGAEAF	TRBV18	TRBJ1-1
ASRESPGGKNTGELF	TRBV25-1	TRBJ2-2
ASRRQVAGELF	TRBV9	TRBJ2-2